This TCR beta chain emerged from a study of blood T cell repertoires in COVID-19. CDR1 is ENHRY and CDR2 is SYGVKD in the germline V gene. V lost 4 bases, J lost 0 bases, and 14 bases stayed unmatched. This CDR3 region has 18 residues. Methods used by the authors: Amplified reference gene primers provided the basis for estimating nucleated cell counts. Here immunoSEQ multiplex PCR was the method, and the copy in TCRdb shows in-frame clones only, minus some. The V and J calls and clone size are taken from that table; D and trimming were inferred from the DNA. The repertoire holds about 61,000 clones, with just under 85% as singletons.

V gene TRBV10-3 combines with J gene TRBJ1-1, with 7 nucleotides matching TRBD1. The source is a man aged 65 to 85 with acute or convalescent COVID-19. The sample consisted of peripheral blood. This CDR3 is CAISASWTGDSMNTEAFF. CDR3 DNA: TGTGCCATCAGTGCATCGTGGACAGGCGATTCGATGAACACTGAAGCTTTCTTT.